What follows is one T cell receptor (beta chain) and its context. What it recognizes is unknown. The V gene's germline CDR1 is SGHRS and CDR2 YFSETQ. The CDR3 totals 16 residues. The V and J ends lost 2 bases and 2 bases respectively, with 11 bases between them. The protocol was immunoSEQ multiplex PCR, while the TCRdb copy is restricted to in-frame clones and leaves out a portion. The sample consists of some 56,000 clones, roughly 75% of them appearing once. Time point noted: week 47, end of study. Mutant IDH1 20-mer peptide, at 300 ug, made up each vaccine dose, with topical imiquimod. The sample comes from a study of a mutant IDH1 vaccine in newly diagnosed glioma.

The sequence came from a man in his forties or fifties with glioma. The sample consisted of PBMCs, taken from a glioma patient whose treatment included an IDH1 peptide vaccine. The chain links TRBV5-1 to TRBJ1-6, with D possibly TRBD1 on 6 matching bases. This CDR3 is CASSLDRRAYNSPLHF. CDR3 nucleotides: TGCGCCAGCAGCTTAGACAGGAGGGCCTATAATTCACCCCTCCACTTT.